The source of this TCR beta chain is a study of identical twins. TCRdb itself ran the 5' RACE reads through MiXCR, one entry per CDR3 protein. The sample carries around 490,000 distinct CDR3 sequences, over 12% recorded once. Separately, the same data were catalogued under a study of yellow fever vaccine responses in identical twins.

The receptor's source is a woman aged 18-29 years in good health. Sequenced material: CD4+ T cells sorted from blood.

Written as DNA, the CDR3 is TGTGCCAGCAGCTTGGCCGCGGGCGCCAATGGGGGTACGCAGTATTTT. Translated: CASSLAAGANGGTQYF. This sequence joins TRBV5-5 and TRBJ2-3, with D perhaps TRBD1 or TRBD2 (5 bases each). The V gene lost 0 bases and the J gene lost 8 bases, with 19 bases spanning the gap. Germline-derived CDR1 and CDR2 are SGHKS and YYEKEE (reference sequence). The CDR3 spans 16 residues. The full variable domain, its missing parts supplied by reference TRBV5-5 and TRBJ2-3, is DAGVTQSPTHLIKTRGQQVTLRCSPISGHKSVSWYQQVLGQGPQFIFQYYEKEERGRGNFPDRFSARQFPNYSSELNVNALLLGDSALYLCASSLAAGANGGTQYFGPGTRLTVL.